The clone carrying this T cell receptor beta chain appeared many times. Its antigen is not identified. The data are from a study of T cell repertoires in cytomegalovirus infection. Study overall: Selection of CMV epitopes for the study included recently identified HLA-C-restricted and well-studied HLA-B-restricted ones. It can be stated that public TCR beta signatures indicated CMV infection as well as a matching HLA type.

MiXCR, applied by TCRdb to the reads, yields one record per CDR3 protein. The sample contains fewer than 850,000 distinct CDR3 sequences, almost 30% of which appear only once. Trimming took off 2 bases at V and 3 bases at J, with 10 bases between the two ends. CDR1 and CDR2 from the germline V gene are ENHRY and SYGVKD. The CDR3 is 15 residues long. Overall study results and limits: Pooled public TCR beta family frequency picked out CMV carriers with the relevant HLA. The study found HLA-C-restricted CMV-specific TCR beta clonotypes dominating the ex vivo response.

This clonotype was obtained from a human donor in good health (CMV status not recorded). Some clones in this sample may be carry-over from other donors' samples. This specimen was cultured CD8+ T cells from PBMCs, taken from culture after CMV antigen stimulation. The chain has TRBV10-3 and TRBJ2-2; maybe TRBD2 (6 bases). The CDR3 DNA reads as TGTGCCATCAGTGAGGCGGGCGGGGACACCGGGGAGCTGTTTTTT. It encodes CAISEAGGDTGELFF.